This T cell receptor (beta chain) was captured in a study of shared clonotypes between healthy human individuals. Details on this clone: Its target is unknown.

Each subset's genomic DNA was shared equally among a number of immunoSEQ plates. Profiled with immunoSEQ multiplex PCR; TCRdb holds only in-frame clones, not every one. Of under 2,000,000 clones in the sample, over 85% were seen once. Findings and caveats of the study: Large depth notwithstanding, sorted-subset sequencing proved incomplete by rarefaction. Clonotypes not shared had lower generation probabilities than those common to all four donors.

CD45RO negativity and positive selection for CCR7 defined naive CD8 cells, a population that excluded terminally differentiated effector memory CD45RA+ cells. The TCR originated in a young man in good health. Sequencing was performed on naive CD8+ T cells sorted from blood.

This chain's CDR3 is CATLPGQVAYEQYF. The CDR3 nucleotides are TGCGCCACTTTACCGGGACAGGTCGCCTACGAGCAGTACTTC. The chain carries TRBV10-2 and TRBJ2-7; 8 nucleotides match TRBD1. The junction had 10 bases not matched to a gene; V was cut back by 10 bases and J by 2 bases. Germline loops: CDR1 WSHSY, CDR2 SAAADI. This CDR3 region has 14 residues.